The T cell receptor (beta chain) under discussion was sequenced for a study of T cell repertoires in cytomegalovirus infection. Study-level information: Public TCR beta signatures indicated both CMV infection and matching HLA type.

The V and J ends lost 2 bases and 2 bases respectively, with 16 bases between them. This CDR3 is built from 17 residues. CDR1 is SGHTA and CDR2 is FQGNSA in the germline V gene. TCRdb analysed the reads with MiXCR anew, one entry per CDR3 protein. The sample contains 830,000 or so distinct CDR3 sequences, about 30% of which appear only once. Regarding this clonotype: Its antigen is still unknown.

Study findings and constraints: Clonotype analysis showed dominance of the ex vivo response by HLA-C-restricted CMV-specific TCR beta clonotypes. Carriers of CMV and the relevant HLA type were discriminated by public TCR beta frequency.

The input for sequencing was cultured CD8+ T cells from PBMCs, taken from culture after CMV antigen stimulation. This sequence was found in a human donor in good health (CMV status not recorded). Some clones in this sample may be carry-over from other donors' samples. This chain connects TRBV7-2 to TRBJ2-1, with TRBD2 as a possible D gene (6 bases). Written as DNA, the CDR3 is TGTGCCAGCAGCTTAAATCTGGGTAGCGGCCCCTACAATGAGCAGTTCTTC. Translation: CASSLNLGSGPYNEQFF. Full variable domain (missing parts from reference TRBV7-2 and TRBJ2-1): GAGVSQSPSNKVTEKGKDVELRCDPISGHTALYWYRQSLGQGLEFLIYFQGNSAPDKSGLPSDRFSAERTGGSVSTLTIQRTQQEDSAVYLCASSLNLGSGPYNEQFFGPGTRLTVL.